Presented here are 13 T cell receptor beta chains from one specimen sequenced in a study of blood T cell repertoires in COVID-19. Only in-frame clones appear in the TCRdb table, and some are missing; sequencing was by immunoSEQ multiplex PCR. The table shows roughly 240,000 clones, with around 86% occurring only once. The sequencing sample was made of peripheral blood. These TCRs come from a woman in her sixties or seventies who had recovered from COVID-19.

J is TRBJ2-3 and V is TRBV7-3; 7 nucleotides line up with TRBD1. From germline, CDR1 is SGHTA and CDR2 FQGTGA. The J segment lost 2 bases and the V segment lost 4 bases, leaving 3 bases of the junction unmatched. CDR3 length: 14 residues. CDR3 sequence: CASSSGQVTDTQYF. The DNA for the CDR3 is TGTGCCAGCAGCTCCGGACAGGTCACAGATACGCAGTATTTT.

The chain employs TRBV6-5 and TRBJ1-5, with 9 positions matching TRBD1. J was trimmed by 3 bases and V by 6 bases; bases with no gene match: 3. The germline V gene has CDR1 MNHEY and CDR2 SVGAGI. The CDR3 spans 14 residues. The CDR3 nucleotides read TGTGCCAGCAGGAACAGGGGGCTCAATCAGCCCCAGCATTTT. Protein sequence: CASRNRGLNQPQHF.

The chain uses TRBV5-6 and TRBJ2-2, with D tentatively TRBD1 (6 bases). The CDR3 contains 17 residues. V was shortened by 4 bases and J by 0 bases, with 16 bases between the two germline ends. Germline V CDR1 and CDR2: SGHDT, YYEEEE. The CDR3 DNA reads as TGTGCCAGCAGCCCTACAGGGAAGGGGGCGAACACCGGGGAGCTGTTTTTT. Translating gives CASSPTGKGANTGELFF.

This sequence joins TRBV7-2 and TRBJ2-5; D gene uncertain. The CDR3 length is 14 residues. Germline V CDR1 and CDR2: SGHTA, FQGNSA. Trimming cost V 1 base and J 1 base, with 7 bases left between them. CDR3 in amino acids: CASSLVAVQETQYF. The DNA for the CDR3 is TGTGCCAGCAGCTTAGTGGCAGTCCAAGAGACCCAGTACTTC. The full variable domain, rest sourced from reference TRBV7-2 and TRBJ2-5, is GAGVSQSPSNKVTEKGKDVELRCDPISGHTALYWYRQSLGQGLEFLIYFQGNSAPDKSGLPSDRFSAERTGGSVSTLTIQRTQQEDSAVYLCASSLVAVQETQYFGPGTRLLVL.

This chain connects TRBV5-5 to TRBJ2-7, with 11 bases that match TRBD1. CDR3 length: 15 amino acids. Losses at the gene ends were 4 bases for V and 1 base for J; bases not matched to a gene: 4. The germline V gene encodes CDR1 SGHKS and CDR2 YYEKEE (reference sequence). The CDR3 sequence is CASSLGDRGSYEQYF. The CDR3 nucleotides are TGTGCCAGCAGCCTTGGGGACAGGGGGTCCTACGAGCAGTACTTC.

The chain joins TRBV28 to TRBJ2-3; TRBD2 matches at 10 bases. V was pared by 3 bases and J by 0 bases, with 9 bases of the junction left unmatched. Germline loops: CDR1 MDHEN, CDR2 SYDVKM. This CDR3 is built from 18 residues. The CDR3 DNA is TGTGCCAGCAGTTTTCCGGGCAAGCGGGGGGGGAGCACAGATACGCAGTATTTT. It codes for CASSFPGKRGGSTDTQYF.

This CDR3 reads CASSDAFEQYF. The CDR3 DNA sequence: TGTGCCAGCAGTGACGCGTTCGAGCAGTACTTC. This chain uses TRBV6-4 with TRBJ2-7; D remains ambiguous. The germline V and J ends were trimmed by 2 bases and 6 bases, with 5 bases remaining between them. The CDR3 consists of 11 residues. Germline-derived CDR1 and CDR2 are MRHNA and SNTAGT.

The chain is built from TRBV11-2 and TRBJ1-2, with a possible D match to TRBD1 (6 bases). Germline-derived CDR1 and CDR2 are SGHAT and FQNNGV. Trimming took 4 bases from V and 7 from J, leaving 16 bases between them. The CDR3 spans 14 residues. CDR3 sequence reads: CASSWTGGEFGYTF. As DNA, the CDR3 is TGTGCCAGCAGCTGGACGGGGGGCGAGTTTGGCTACACCTTC.

This clone occurred once. The V call is TRBV7-2, the J call TRBJ2-3; maybe TRBD2 (5 bases). The CDR3 has 13 residues. Germline V CDR1 and CDR2: SGHTA, FQGNSA. V was pared by 1 base and J by 9 bases, with 11 bases between. The CDR3 here is CASSLDREFTQYF. The CDR3 nucleotides read TGTGCCAGCAGCTTAGATAGGGAGTTCACGCAGTATTTT.

The chain is built from TRBV29-1 and TRBJ2-1; D perhaps matches TRBD1 (5 bases). Germline V gene sequence: CDR1 SQVTM, CDR2 ANQGSEA. The CDR3 totals 13 residues. The V end was cut by 7 bases, the J end by 9 bases, with 19 bases between. As DNA, the CDR3 is TGCAGCGCCGACTTTGGGAAAAGGGGTGAGCAGTTCTTC. It yields the protein CSADFGKRGEQFF.

This clone was detected only a few times. The CDR3 region is CASSQGGRGERKLFF. The CDR3 DNA follows: TGTGCCAGCAGCCAAGGAGGGAGGGGAGAGAGAAAACTGTTTTTT. The chain uses TRBV14 and TRBJ1-4; a possible D gene is TRBD1 (5 bases). Trimming removed 1 base from V and 10 bases from J, with 16 bases in between. This CDR3 has 15 amino acids. Germline CDR1 and CDR2: SGHDN and FVKESK.

Comment on this clone: The sample has other DNA sequences that encode this CDR3 too. The chain links TRBV5-1 to TRBJ1-2; 7 nucleotides line up with TRBD1. The germline V gene has CDR1 SGHRS and CDR2 YFSETQ. V lost 0 bases and J lost 2; bases outside the gene matches: 1. The CDR3 length is 14 residues. CDR3 amino acids: CASSLEGANYGYTF. CDR3 bases: TGCGCCAGCAGCTTGGAGGGGGCAAACTATGGCTACACCTTC.

V usage is TRBV6-2 or TRBV6-3 and J usage is TRBJ1-5; perhaps TRBD1 as D (5 bases). The CDR3 covers 14 residues. Germline loops: CDR1 MNHEY, CDR2 SVGEGT. V was clipped by 5 bases and J by 4 bases, with 12 bases between them. CDR3 sequence: CASSRLSGNQPQHF. The CDR3 DNA is TGTGCCAGCAGTCGGCTCTCAGGGAATCAGCCCCAGCATTTT.